What follows are 6 T cell receptor beta chains derived from one specimen sequenced in a study of T-cell reconstitution after alpha-beta-depleted transplantation in children. A TCRbeta library incorporating unique molecular identifiers was prepared. In TCRdb, the PCR reads were re-called with MiXCR into one record per CDR3 protein. The profile shows approximately 800,000 distinct CDR3 sequences, roughly 15% of them singletons. This material consisted of PBMCs, mostly from graft donor cells, taken 360 days after TCRalphabeta/CD19-depleted stem cell transplant. The receptors come from a male patient aged 10 to 17 who had a stem cell transplant for acute lymphoblastic leukemia, so the T cells may come from the graft donor.

This clonotype was seen many times. J is TRBJ2-3 and V is TRBV4-2; D is unresolved. V lost 0 bases and J lost 4, with 11 bases in between. Germline CDR1 is LGHNA and CDR2 is YNFKEQ. This CDR3 contains 15 residues. The CDR3 region is CASSQDRRAADTQYF. The CDR3 coding sequence is TGTGCCAGCAGCCAAGATCGACGGGCCGCAGATACGCAGTATTTT.

This rearrangement joins TRBV12-3 or TRBV12-4 to TRBJ1-5; D is undetermined. V dropped 3 bases and J dropped 5 bases, with 8 bases sitting between them. This CDR3 spans 13 amino acids. CDR3 region: CASSFRNDQPQHF. In nucleotides, the CDR3 is TGTGCCAGCAGTTTCCGAAATGATCAGCCCCAGCATTTT.

This sequence joins TRBV5-1 and TRBJ2-6, with D unresolved. V was cut by 0 bases and J by 0 bases, with 10 bases left in between. The germline CDR1 and CDR2 sequences are SGHRS and YFSETQ. This CDR3 has 17 amino acids. This CDR3 is CASSLDLWSSGANVLTF. The CDR3 nucleotides are TGCGCCAGCAGCTTGGACCTGTGGAGCTCTGGGGCCAACGTCCTGACTTTC.

This clonotype was observed at least ten times. The V call is TRBV12-3 or TRBV12-4, the J call TRBJ2-7; D is unresolved. CDR3 length: 14 amino acids. The V and J ends lost 2 bases and 3 bases respectively, with 11 bases between them. Here the CDR3 DNA reads TGTGCCAGCAGTTTACAGGCCCTACGCTACGAGCAGTACTTC. Its protein product is CASSLQALRYEQYF.

This chain uses TRBV2 with TRBJ2-7; 12 nucleotides agree with TRBD2. With V trimmed by 6 bases and J by 5 bases, 5 bases remained unmatched. Germline V gene data show CDR1 as SNHLY and CDR2 as FYNNEI. The CDR3 contains 14 residues. DNA for the CDR3: TGTGCCAGCAGACGACTAGCGGGAGATCACGAGCAGTACTTC. Translating gives CASRRLAGDHEQYF. Based on the CDR3 plus reference TRBV2 and TRBJ2-7, the full variable domain is EPEVTQTPSHQVTQMGQEVILRCVPISNHLYFYWYRQILGQKVEFLVSFYNNEISEKSEIFDDQFSVERPDGSNFTLKIRSTKLEDSAMYFCASRRLAGDHEQYFGPGTRLTVT.

The gene calls are TRBV4-1 and TRBJ2-3; D might be TRBD2 (5 bases). V lost 4 bases and J 4 bases, leaving 12 bases between the germline ends. The CDR3 is made up of 14 amino acids. Germline V CDR1 and CDR2: MGHRA, YSYEKL. CDR3 coding DNA: TGCGCCAGCAGCCTGTGGGAGACCCCAGATACGCAGTATTTT. As protein: CASSLWETPDTQYF.